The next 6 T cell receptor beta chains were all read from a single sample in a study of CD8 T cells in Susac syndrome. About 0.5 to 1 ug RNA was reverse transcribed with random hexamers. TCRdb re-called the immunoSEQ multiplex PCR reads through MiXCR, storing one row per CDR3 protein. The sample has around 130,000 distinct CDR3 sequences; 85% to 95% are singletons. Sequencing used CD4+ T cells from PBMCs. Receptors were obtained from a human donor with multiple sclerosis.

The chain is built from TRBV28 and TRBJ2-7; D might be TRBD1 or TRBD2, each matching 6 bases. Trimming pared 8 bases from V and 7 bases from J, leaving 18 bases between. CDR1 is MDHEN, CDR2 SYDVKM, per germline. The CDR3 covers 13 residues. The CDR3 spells CASYRGAGYEQYF. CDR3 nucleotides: TGTGCCAGCTATAGGGGGGCAGGTTATGAGCAGTACTTC.

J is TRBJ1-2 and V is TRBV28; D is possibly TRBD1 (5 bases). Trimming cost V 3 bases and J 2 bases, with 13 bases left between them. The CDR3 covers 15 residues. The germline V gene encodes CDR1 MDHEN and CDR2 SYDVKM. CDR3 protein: CASSFLDRKNYGYTF. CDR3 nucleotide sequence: TGTGCCAGCAGTTTTCTCGACAGAAAGAACTATGGCTACACCTTC.

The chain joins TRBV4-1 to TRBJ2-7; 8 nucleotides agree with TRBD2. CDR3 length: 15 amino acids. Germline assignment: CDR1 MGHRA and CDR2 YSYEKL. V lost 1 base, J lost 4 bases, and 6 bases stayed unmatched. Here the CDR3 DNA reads TGCGCCAGCAGCCAAGCCACCACTAGCGGTTACGAGCAGTACTTC. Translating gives CASSQATTSGYEQYF.

CDR3 sequence: CASSLGPRNQPQHF. The CDR3 DNA is TGTGCCAGCAGCTTGGGGCCGCGAAATCAGCCCCAGCATTTT. The chain joins TRBV7-9 to TRBJ1-5, with a weak D call TRBD1 (5 bases). In germline, CDR1 is SEHNR, CDR2 FQNEAQ (reference sequence). The CDR3 is 14 amino acids. V lost 3 bases, J lost 4 bases, and 10 bases lay in between. The complete variable domain, with remaining parts taken from reference TRBV7-9 and TRBJ1-5, reads DTGVSQNPRHKITKRGQNVTFRCDPISEHNRLYWYRQTLGQGPEFLTYFQNEAQLEKSRLLSDRFSAERPKGSFSTLEIQRTEQGDSAMYLCASSLGPRNQPQHFGDGTRLSIL.

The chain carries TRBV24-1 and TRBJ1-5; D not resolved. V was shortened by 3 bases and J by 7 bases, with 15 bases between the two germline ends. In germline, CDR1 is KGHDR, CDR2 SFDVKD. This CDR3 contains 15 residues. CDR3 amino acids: CATSDPREVRQPQHF. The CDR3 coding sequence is TGTGCCACCAGTGATCCCCGGGAGGTGAGACAGCCCCAGCATTTT.

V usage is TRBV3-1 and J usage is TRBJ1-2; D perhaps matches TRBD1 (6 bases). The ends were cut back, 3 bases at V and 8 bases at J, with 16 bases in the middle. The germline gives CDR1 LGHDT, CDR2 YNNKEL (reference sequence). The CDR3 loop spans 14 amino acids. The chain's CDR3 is CASSHRDTSRGYTF. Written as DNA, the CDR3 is TGTGCCAGCAGCCACCGGGACACCTCGAGGGGCTACACCTTC.